Below, 24 T cell receptor beta chains from the same sample are listed, as sequenced in a study of blood T cell repertoires in COVID-19. Generated by immunoSEQ multiplex PCR, the TCRdb table keeps only in-frame clones and is missing some. The sample carries around 63,000 clones, 73% recorded once. Sequenced material: peripheral blood. These TCRs come from a woman in her forties or fifties with active or convalescent COVID-19.

CDR3 in amino acids: CATSDTDRGDRNEQFF. CDR3 DNA sequence: TGTGCCACCAGTGACACAGACAGGGGCGATAGGAATGAGCAGTTCTTC. V is TRBV24-1 and J is TRBJ2-1; 8 nucleotides match TRBD1. Per the germline V gene, CDR1 is KGHDR and CDR2 is SFDVKD. The CDR3 spans 16 residues. V lost 4 bases, J lost 7 bases, and 11 bases stayed unmatched.

The V call is TRBV29-1, the J call TRBJ1-2, with 7 bases fitting TRBD1. Germline V CDR1 and CDR2: SQVTM, ANQGSEA. The V and J ends lost 6 bases and 8 bases, in that order; junction bases with no gene match: 12. This CDR3 comprises 13 residues. The CDR3 reads CSVDRDSEWGYTF. DNA of the CDR3: TGCAGCGTCGACCGGGACAGTGAGTGGGGCTACACCTTC.

The chain recombines TRBV11-2 with TRBJ1-1; 7 positions match TRBD1. Germline V gene data show CDR1 as SGHAT and CDR2 as FQNNGV. Trimming took 4 bases from V and 5 from J; bases not matched to a gene: 4. The CDR3 runs 13 residues. The CDR3 DNA reads TGTGCCAGCAGCTCACAGGGGAGAACTGAAGCTTTCTTT. Translated, it gives CASSSQGRTEAFF.

The chain uses TRBV5-6 and TRBJ2-5; D may be TRBD1 (5 bases). Trimming stripped 0 bases from V and 4 bases from J, with 10 bases between. The CDR3 spans 14 residues. Per the germline V gene, CDR1 is SGHDT and CDR2 is YYEEEE. The CDR3 reads CASSLVGVRETQYF. The CDR3 nucleotides read TGTGCCAGCAGCTTGGTAGGGGTCAGAGAGACCCAGTACTTC.

The chain couples TRBV5-5 to TRBJ1-2, with 7 nucleotides matching TRBD1. This CDR3 is 15 amino acids long. V shed 4 bases, J shed 4 bases, and the junction held 10 bases outside the gene matches. Per germline, CDR1 SGHKS and CDR2 YYEKEE (reference sequence). The CDR3 bases are TGTGCCAGCAGCCCCCGACAGGGTGAGACCTATGGCTACACCTTC. It codes for CASSPRQGETYGYTF.

In DNA form, the CDR3 reads TGTGCCACCAGTGATTCACTGGACAGGGGGGATGAGAATGAGCAGTTCTTC. It specifies CATSDSLDRGDENEQFF. This sequence joins TRBV24-1 and TRBJ2-1; 10 bases are a match to TRBD1. V lost 2 bases to trimming and J lost 7 bases; unmatched junction nucleotides: 10. The CDR3 spans 17 residues. The germline V gene has CDR1 KGHDR and CDR2 SFDVKD.

The rearrangement links TRBV29-1 to TRBJ2-3; the D is unclear. V was shortened by 4 bases and J by 2 bases, with 7 bases between the two germline ends. The CDR3 length is 12 residues. Germline loops: CDR1 SQVTM, CDR2 ANQGSEA. CDR3 residues: CSVVQYTDTQYF. In DNA form, the CDR3 reads TGCAGCGTTGTACAGTACACAGATACGCAGTATTTT.

J is TRBJ2-7 and V is TRBV7-6; D might be TRBD2 (6 bases). Trimming shortened V by 5 bases and J by 4 bases, and 15 bases separated the two germline ends. This CDR3 region has 14 residues. Germline-derived CDR1 and CDR2 are SGHVS and FNYEAQ. The CDR3 is CASSPGRLGYEQYF. Here the CDR3 DNA reads TGTGCCAGCAGCCCCGGGAGACTAGGGTACGAGCAGTACTTC. The complete variable domain, with remaining parts taken from reference TRBV7-6 and TRBJ2-7, reads GAGVSQSPRYKVTKRGQDVALRCDPISGHVSLYWYRQALGQGPEFLTYFNYEAQQDKSGLPNDRFSAERPEGSISTLTIQRTEQRDSAMYRCASSPGRLGYEQYFGPGTRLTVT.

In this sample, this clone turned up once. V and J are TRBV5-5 and TRBJ2-7; a possible D gene is TRBD1 (5 bases). The germline V and J ends were trimmed by 0 bases and 3 bases, with 10 bases remaining between them. Per germline, CDR1 SGHKS and CDR2 YYEKEE (reference sequence). This CDR3 is built from 14 residues. The CDR3 sequence is CASSLGQRDYEQYF. The CDR3 DNA reads TGTGCCAGCAGCTTGGGACAGAGAGACTACGAGCAGTACTTC.

The chain links TRBV9 to TRBJ2-5; D is unresolved. Germline loops: CDR1 SGDLS, CDR2 YYNGEE. V was shortened by 0 bases and J by 5 bases, with 11 bases between the two germline ends. The CDR3 has 14 residues. CDR3 in DNA: TGTGCCAGCAGCGTAGGCGCCGTGAAGGAGACCCAGTACTTC. Its protein is CASSVGAVKETQYF. Looking up the rest from reference TRBV9 and TRBJ2-5 gives the full variable domain: DSGVTQTPKHLITATGQRVTLRCSPRSGDLSVYWYQQSLDQGLQFLIQYYNGEERAKGNILERFSAQQFPDLHSELNLSSLELGDSALYFCASSVGAVKETQYFGPGTRLLVL.

In its sample, this clone was seen once. J is TRBJ1-3 and V is TRBV11-2; maybe TRBD1 (5 bases). From germline, CDR1 is SGHAT and CDR2 FQNNGV. V gave up 2 bases and J gave up 3 bases, with 11 bases separating them. The CDR3 covers 15 residues. The CDR3 nucleotides are TGTGCCAGCAGCTTATCCCGGACACATGGAAACACCATATATTTT. Amino acids: CASSLSRTHGNTIYF. Full variable domain (remainder filled in from reference TRBV11-2 and TRBJ1-3): EAGVAQSPRYKIIEKRQSVAFWCNPISGHATLYWYQQILGQGPKLLIQFQNNGVVDDSQLPKDRFSAERLKGVDSTLKIQPAKLEDSAVYLCASSLSRTHGNTIYFGEGSWLTVV.

This clone has only a few counts. V gene TRBV4-2 combines with J gene TRBJ2-1, with 7 bases lining up with TRBD2. This CDR3 contains 18 residues. Germline V gene data show CDR1 as LGHNA and CDR2 as YNFKEQ. The J segment lost 4 bases and the V segment lost 0 bases, leaving 12 bases of the junction unmatched. The CDR3 sequence: CASSQEPGGGFIYNEQFF. Here the CDR3 DNA reads TGTGCCAGCAGCCAAGAGCCGGGGGGAGGTTTTATATACAATGAGCAGTTCTTC.

This clone showed up just once. The rearrangement joins TRBV5-4 to TRBJ2-5; 10 bases map to TRBD2. This CDR3 has 15 amino acids. Per the germline V gene, CDR1 is SGHNT and CDR2 is YYREEE (reference sequence). The ends lost 2 bases at V and 2 bases at J; junction bases unmatched: 3. The CDR3 DNA follows: TGTGCCAGCAGCTTTAAGCGGGAGGGACAAGAGACCCAGTACTTC. It translates to CASSFKREGQETQYF.

The chain is built from TRBV28 and TRBJ1-5; 10 nucleotides align to TRBD1. The ends lost 3 bases at V and 7 bases at J; junction bases unmatched: 9. Germline V gene lookup returns CDR1 MDHEN and CDR2 SYDVKM. The CDR3 is 16 residues long. CDR3 amino acids: CASSLPAGQGKQPQHF. DNA of the CDR3: TGTGCCAGCAGTTTGCCGGCGGGACAGGGGAAACAGCCCCAGCATTTT.

The chain recombines TRBV10-1 with TRBJ2-2; possibly TRBD2 for D (5 bases). Between the trimmed V and J ends, which lost 4 bases and 2 bases, there was a span of 23 bases. The CDR3 is 19 residues long. Germline loops: CDR1 WNHNN, CDR2 SYGVQD (reference sequence). Written as DNA, the CDR3 is TGCGCCAGCAGTGGGCGGGCTAAGGCCCAGGCTAGAAACACCGGGGAGCTGTTTTTT. This translates into CASSGRAKAQARNTGELFF.

This clone occurred a few times. This chain connects TRBV5-1 to TRBJ1-1; 9 bases match TRBD1. Germline assignment: CDR1 SGHRS and CDR2 YFSETQ. CDR3 length: 15 amino acids. Germline trimming cut 2 bases from V and 5 bases from J; bases unmatched to any gene: 7. In nucleotides, the CDR3 is TGCGCCAGCAGCTTAAGGCCGGGACAGGGAACTGAAGCTTTCTTT. This translates into CASSLRPGQGTEAFF.

This rearrangement joins TRBV19 to TRBJ2-7, with 11 nucleotides matching TRBD1. The V segment lost 6 bases and the J segment 2 bases; nucleotides outside the gene matches: 6. The CDR3 loop spans 15 amino acids. CDR1 LNHDA and CDR2 SQIVND come from the germline V gene (reference sequence). CDR3 DNA: TGTGCCAGTAGCCCCGGGACAGGGGGAACCTACGAGCAGTACTTC. Translated, it gives CASSPGTGGTYEQYF.

This sequence joins TRBV15 and TRBJ2-2, with TRBD2 matching 8 bases. The CDR3 covers 17 residues. V lost 4 bases, J lost 4 bases, and 11 bases stayed unmatched. Germline CDR1 and CDR2: LNHNV and YYDKDF (reference sequence). CDR3 loop: CATSTTLAVVGTGELFF. In DNA form, the CDR3 reads TGTGCCACCAGCACTACACTAGCGGTGGTAGGCACCGGGGAGCTGTTTTTT. The full variable domain, with the rest looked up from reference TRBV15 and TRBJ2-2, is DAMVIQNPRYQVTQFGKPVTLSCSQTLNHNVMYWYQQKSSQAPKLLFHYYDKDFNNEADTPDNFQSRRPNTSFCFLDIRSPGLGDTAMYLCATSTTLAVVGTGELFFGEGSRLTVL.

This clone is a singleton in its sample. The J gene is TRBJ1-3, the V gene TRBV3-1 (or the pseudogene TRBV3-2); 7 nucleotides match TRBD1. The CDR3 runs to 14 residues. The J segment lost 7 bases and the V segment lost 4 bases, leaving 7 bases of the junction unmatched. Germline CDR1 is LGHDT and CDR2 is YNNKEL (reference sequence). DNA of the CDR3: TGTGCCAGCAGCCTAGGACAGGTCTTCAACACCATATATTTT. It yields the protein CASSLGQVFNTIYF.

A few counts support this clone. The gene calls are TRBV7-8 and TRBJ2-2; 9 nucleotides line up with TRBD2. The germline CDR1 and CDR2 sequences are SGHVS and FQNEAQ. The CDR3 contains 15 residues. V lost 5 bases and J lost 4; bases outside the gene matches: 5. The CDR3 DNA reads as TGTGCCAGCAGCCGTAGCGGGAGTGGCACCGGGGAGCTGTTTTTT. Translating it yields CASSRSGSGTGELFF.

This clone was seen a handful of times. V is TRBV5-6 and J is TRBJ2-7; a possible D gene is TRBD1 (5 bases). Germline CDR1 is SGHDT and CDR2 is YYEEEE. Deletions cut 0 bases from V and 5 bases from J, with 6 bases between. The CDR3 runs to 12 residues. The CDR3 sequence is CASSLGQNEQYF. In nucleotides, the CDR3 is TGTGCCAGCAGCTTGGGACAGAACGAGCAGTACTTC.

The V call is TRBV23-1, the J call TRBJ2-7, with TRBD1 matching 8 bases. TRBV23-1 carries the ORF label, with uncertain function. There are 13 residues in the CDR3. V lost 6 bases and J lost 3; bases outside the gene matches: 4. The CDR3 sequence is CASSRGQGYEQYF. CDR3 DNA: TGCGCCAGCAGCCGAGGACAGGGCTACGAGCAGTACTTC.

J is TRBJ2-7 and V is TRBV6-1; maybe TRBD1 (6 bases). V was trimmed by 6 bases and J by 6 bases, leaving 15 bases between them. This CDR3 contains 13 residues. The germline CDR1 and CDR2 sequences are MNHNS and SASEGT. Written as DNA, the CDR3 is TGTGCCAGCAGCCCGGCAGGGGAAGGCGAGCAGTACTTC. It specifies CASSPAGEGEQYF.

The rearrangement joins TRBV5-1 to TRBJ1-1, with D perhaps TRBD1 (5 bases). Germline V gene data show CDR1 as SGHRS and CDR2 as YFSETQ. V lost 3 bases, J lost 1 base, and 13 bases lay in between. This CDR3 contains 15 residues. DNA of the CDR3: TGCGCCAGCAGCTCTAGCGGACAAAGGAACACTGAAGCTTTCTTT. This translates into CASSSSGQRNTEAFF.